The 29 T cell receptor beta chains below come from one sample, sequenced in a study of blood T cells in healthy people across ages. Primed by a sample-barcoded 5' primer and a J-beta primer mix, a second PCR proceeded for about 6 to 11 cycles. TCRdb fed the 5' RACE reads into MiXCR, producing one record per CDR3 protein. The table lists about 1.6 million distinct CDR3 sequences, almost 35% of them singletons. Input material: blood. The receptor source for this set is a woman aged 30 to 39 in good health.

This clonotype was counted many times. The chain carries TRBV30 and TRBJ2-3, with 14 nucleotides matching TRBD2. Germline assignment: CDR1 GTSNPN and CDR2 SVGIG (reference sequence). After removal of 0 bases from V and 5 bases from J, the junction contained 4 bases not matched to a gene. The length of the CDR3 is 16 residues. CDR3 sequence: CAWSVRGLAGGDTQYF. The CDR3 nucleotides read TGTGCCTGGAGTGTTCGAGGACTAGCGGGGGGAGATACGCAGTATTTT. The variable domain in full, completed from reference TRBV30 and TRBJ2-3, reads SQTIHQWPATLVQPVGSPLSLECTVEGTSNPNLYWYRQAAGRGLQLLFYSVGIGQISSEVPQNLSASRPQDRQFILSSKKLLLSDSGFYLCAWSVRGLAGGDTQYFGPGTRLTVL.

This clonotype has only one observation. One end of the junction does not line up with germline, which may come from a read error. The V and J genes are TRBV2 and TRBJ2-4; D is unresolved. Germline V gene lookup returns CDR1 SNHLY and CDR2 FYNNEI. The length of the CDR3 is 12 residues. CDR3 DNA sequence: TGTGCCAGCAGTGAAGACCTAAACATTCCGTACTTC. Translated, it gives CASSEDLNIPYF.

The CDR3 sequence: CASSRGVDQPQETQYF. The CDR3 nucleotides read TGTGCCAGCAGCCGCGGCGTGGACCAACCCCAAGAGACCCAGTACTTC. The V gene is TRBV2, the J gene TRBJ2-5; D call uncertain. The CDR3 is 16 amino acids. Trimming removed 6 bases from V and 1 base from J, with 18 bases in between. Germline CDR1 and CDR2: SNHLY and FYNNEI.

This rearrangement joins TRBV7-3 to TRBJ2-1; D might be TRBD2 (6 bases). Looked up from germline, CDR1 is SGHTA and CDR2 is FQGTGA. This CDR3 contains 17 residues. V lost 5 bases, J lost 0 bases, and 17 bases lay in between. The CDR3 reads CASSQGGGSSSYNEQFF. DNA for the CDR3: TGTGCCAGCAGCCAGGGTGGGGGGTCGAGCTCCTACAATGAGCAGTTCTTC.

This clonotype was seen more than once but under ten times. V is TRBV20-1 and J is TRBJ2-7; perhaps TRBD1 as D (6 bases). Germline V gene data show CDR1 as DFQATT and CDR2 as SNEGSKA (reference sequence). The CDR3 has 13 residues. Trimming left V 6 bases short and J 2 bases short, with 14 bases between. The CDR3 coding sequence is TGCAGTGCCAGTAAACAGGGCCCCTACGAGCAGTACTTC. It translates to CSASKQGPYEQYF.

As for this clonotype: One end of the junction varies from germline; a read error may be responsible. This chain links TRBV4-1 with TRBJ2-1; D unclear. Germline V gene sequence: CDR1 MGHRA, CDR2 YSYEKL. This CDR3 has 14 amino acids. CDR3 coding DNA: TGCGCCGGCAGCCTCGGGCCAACGGTCCGTGAGCAGTTCTTC. Protein: CAGSLGPTVREQFF.

The table lists this clonotype with a few counts. The rearrangement joins TRBV6-6 to TRBJ1-5, with no clear D. This CDR3 has 14 amino acids. Per germline, CDR1 MNHNY and CDR2 SVGAGI (reference sequence). The germline V and J ends were trimmed by 4 bases and 4 bases, with 11 bases remaining between them. The CDR3 nucleotides are TGTGCCAGCAGTTCCCCCGGCGGGAATCAGCCCCAGCATTTT. Encoded protein: CASSSPGGNQPQHF.

V and J are TRBV28 and TRBJ2-3; D uncertain. CDR3 length: 12 residues. V was cut by 7 bases and J by 5 bases, with 10 bases left in between. Germline V lookup: CDR1 MDHEN, CDR2 SYDVKM. CDR3 protein: CASTQSQDTQYF. CDR3 nucleotides: TGTGCCAGCACTCAGTCCCAAGATACGCAGTATTTT. The full variable domain, its missing parts supplied by reference TRBV28 and TRBJ2-3, is DVKVTQSSRYLVKRTGEKVFLECVQDMDHENMFWYRQDPGLGLRLIYFSYDVKMKEKGDIPEGYSVSREKKERFSLILESASTNQTSMYLCASTQSQDTQYFGPGTRLTVL.

This clonotype was counted only a few times. The J gene is TRBJ1-6, the V gene TRBV4-2, with D perhaps TRBD1 (6 bases). The CDR3 covers 15 residues. Germline CDR1 and CDR2: LGHNA and YNFKEQ. V dropped 0 bases and J dropped 9 bases, with 12 bases sitting between them. The CDR3 here is CASSQENQGTSPLHF. In DNA, the CDR3 is TGTGCCAGCAGCCAAGAGAATCAGGGGACTTCACCCCTCCACTTT.

The table lists this clonotype with a few counts. This chain uses TRBV25-1 with TRBJ2-7; D remains unclear. The V end lost 2 bases, the J end lost 5 bases, and 13 bases lay between the germline ends. Germline V CDR1 and CDR2: MGHDK, SYGVNS. The CDR3 length is 14 residues. CDR3 loop: CASSERPGSDEQYF. The CDR3 bases are TGTGCCAGCAGTGAAAGGCCGGGCTCGGACGAGCAGTACTTC.

V is TRBV3-1 and J is TRBJ2-3; the D is unclear. Trimming pared 5 bases from V and 5 bases from J, leaving 14 bases between. There are 14 residues in the CDR3. Looked up from germline, CDR1 is LGHDT and CDR2 is YNNKEL (reference sequence). The chain's CDR3 is CASSSIGVGDTQYF. As DNA, the CDR3 is TGTGCCAGCAGCTCTATCGGAGTGGGAGATACGCAGTATTTT.

The chain uses TRBV13 and TRBJ2-5; tentatively, D is TRBD1 (5 bases). CDR3 length: 15 amino acids. Germline CDR1 reads PRHDT; CDR2 reads FYEKMQ (reference sequence). Trimming took off 5 bases at V and 1 base at J, with 14 bases between the two ends. This CDR3 reads CASSEQGPFQETQYF. In DNA, the CDR3 is TGTGCCAGCAGCGAGCAGGGTCCATTCCAAGAGACCCAGTACTTC. Full variable domain (outside the CDR3, taken from reference TRBV13 and TRBJ2-5): AAGVIQSPRHLIKEKRETATLKCYPIPRHDTVYWYQQGPGQDPQFLISFYEKMQSDKGSIPDRFSAQQFSDYHSELNMSSLELGDSALYFCASSEQGPFQETQYFGPGTRLLVL.

The chain joins TRBV5-1 to TRBJ1-1, with no clear D. The ends were cut back, 6 bases at V and 5 bases at J, with 17 bases in the middle. CDR3 length: 14 residues. Germline assignment: CDR1 SGHRS and CDR2 YFSETQ. CDR3 region: CASKSPSGVTEAFF. The CDR3 DNA sequence: TGCGCCAGCAAGTCTCCCAGCGGTGTAACTGAAGCTTTCTTT. The entire variable domain, with the rest obtained from reference TRBV5-1 and TRBJ1-1, is as follows: KAGVTQTPRYLIKTRGQQVTLSCSPISGHRSVSWYQQTPGQGLQFLFEYFSETQRNKGNFPGRFSGRQFSNSRSEMNVSTLELGDSALYLCASKSPSGVTEAFFGQGTRLTVV.

The rearrangement links TRBV7-2 to TRBJ1-5, with D unclear. This CDR3 comprises 15 residues. Germline-derived CDR1 and CDR2 are SGHTA and FQGNSA. V was shortened by 5 bases and J by 6 bases, with 17 bases between the two germline ends. The chain's CDR3 is CASSTSEGIRQPQHF. CDR3 nucleotide sequence: TGTGCCAGCAGCACTTCGGAAGGGATTCGTCAGCCCCAGCATTTT.

V gene TRBV7-2 combines with J gene TRBJ1-6; D is unresolved. The V gene lost 2 bases and the J gene lost 7 bases, with 12 bases spanning the gap. From germline, CDR1 is SGHTA and CDR2 FQGNSA. CDR3 length: 15 residues. CDR3 DNA sequence: TGTGCCAGCAGCTTATCCCCCCAGAGCAATTCACCCCTCCACTTT. This gives the protein CASSLSPQSNSPLHF.

V usage is TRBV14 and J usage is TRBJ2-1, with D perhaps being TRBD1 or TRBD2 (5 bases each). Trimming shortened V by 0 bases and J by 4 bases, and 16 bases separated the two germline ends. CDR1 is SGHDN and CDR2 is FVKESK in the germline V gene. This CDR3 is 17 amino acids long. This CDR3 is CASSQDPGTYSYNEQFF. CDR3 nucleotide sequence: TGTGCCAGCAGCCAAGATCCGGGGACCTATTCATACAATGAGCAGTTCTTC.

This clonotype appeared many times. The chain recombines TRBV7-2 with TRBJ2-5; 8 bases are a match to TRBD2. The CDR3 is 14 amino acids. Germline loops: CDR1 SGHTA, CDR2 FQGNSA. With V trimmed by 6 bases and J by 0 bases, 3 bases remained unmatched. The CDR3 DNA sequence: TGTGCCAGCAGAGTAGCGGGGTACCAAGAGACCCAGTACTTC. It codes for CASRVAGYQETQYF. Together with reference TRBV7-2 and TRBJ2-5, the CDR3 gives the full variable domain: GAGVSQSPSNKVTEKGKDVELRCDPISGHTALYWYRQSLGQGLEFLIYFQGNSAPDKSGLPSDRFSAERTGGSVSTLTIQRTQQEDSAVYLCASRVAGYQETQYFGPGTRLLVL.

This clonotype was detected a few times. The rearrangement uses TRBV20-1 and TRBJ1-4; maybe TRBD1 (6 bases). The CDR3 is 13 amino acids. The V and J ends lost 5 bases and 10 bases respectively, with 17 bases between them. The germline gives CDR1 DFQATT, CDR2 SNEGSKA (reference sequence). The DNA of the CDR3 is TGCAGTGCTGCCAGGGGAGACGGTGGAAAACTGTTTTTT. Translating it yields CSAARGDGGKLFF.

This chain uses TRBV20-1 with TRBJ2-1; no clear D. The CDR3 contains 12 residues. Germline V lookup: CDR1 DFQATT, CDR2 SNEGSKA (reference sequence). CDR3 DNA sequence: TGCAGGGCTCTTGCGGTCTACAATGAGCAGTTCTTC. Residues: CRALAVYNEQFF.

V is TRBV5-1 and J is TRBJ2-1; possibly TRBD2 for D (5 bases). V was clipped by 3 bases and J by 14 bases, with 9 bases between them. The CDR3 is made up of 10 amino acids. CDR1 and CDR2 (germline): SGHRS, YFSETQ. The CDR3 coding sequence is TGCGCCAGCAGCTGCGGGTTGAAGTTCTTC. This gives the protein CASSCGLKFF.

This clonotype was observed a handful of times. The chain joins TRBV5-4 to TRBJ2-7, with TRBD1 matching 8 bases. The germline V gene has CDR1 SGHNT and CDR2 YYREEE (reference sequence). Germline trimming cut 0 bases from V and 6 bases from J; bases unmatched to any gene: 8. The CDR3 length is 15 residues. CDR3 amino acids: CASSLADRVGREQYF. For the CDR3, the DNA is TGTGCCAGCAGCTTGGCGGACAGGGTAGGTCGCGAGCAGTACTTC.

The rearrangement uses TRBV3-1 and TRBJ2-4; 8 bases fit TRBD1. J lost 6 bases, V lost 6 bases, and 7 bases had no gene match. Germline V CDR1 and CDR2: LGHDT, YNNKEL (reference sequence). The CDR3 has 14 residues. CDR3 DNA: TGTGCCAGCAGTCATGGACAGGGTGGAAACATTCAGTACTTC. This encodes CASSHGQGGNIQYF. Together with reference TRBV3-1 and TRBJ2-4, the CDR3 gives the full variable domain: DTAVSQTPKYLVTQMGNDKSIKCEQNLGHDTMYWYKQDSKKFLKIMFSYNNKELIINETVPNRFSPKSPDKAHLNLHINSLELGDSAVYFCASSHGQGGNIQYFGAGTRLSVL.

This clonotype was seen only once. The V gene is TRBV2, the J gene TRBJ2-1; the match to TRBD1 covers 8 bases. The J call is doubtful: the DNA matches TRBJ2-7 better. The germline CDR1 and CDR2 sequences are SNHLY and FYNNEI. The CDR3 consists of 14 residues. The CDR3 protein is CASSETRTGIEQYF. CDR3 bases: TGTGCCAGCAGTGAAACGAGGACAGGGATCGAGCAGTACTTC.

The chain carries TRBV5-4 and TRBJ1-2; the match to TRBD1 covers 7 bases. The CDR3 contains 17 residues. Per germline, CDR1 SGHNT and CDR2 YYREEE (reference sequence). Trimming cost V 0 bases and J 0 bases; bases outside gene matches: 8. In DNA, the CDR3 is TGTGCCAGCAGCTTGGGGCTAGGGACAGATGCTAACTATGGCTACACCTTC. Its protein is CASSLGLGTDANYGYTF.

The V call is TRBV13, the J call TRBJ1-2; possible D gene TRBD1, 6 bases. Trimming shortened V by 1 base and J by 4 bases, and 10 bases separated the two germline ends. CDR1 and CDR2 from the germline V gene are PRHDT and FYEKMQ (reference sequence). This CDR3 comprises 14 residues. The CDR3 loop reads CASSLADSPYGYTF. CDR3 coding DNA: TGTGCCAGCAGCTTAGCGGACAGTCCCTATGGCTACACCTTC.

This clonotype was detected a few times. The chain has TRBV7-8 and TRBJ2-7, with 8 bases lining up with TRBD1. This CDR3 spans 15 amino acids. The J segment lost 4 bases and the V segment lost 4 bases, leaving 9 bases of the junction unmatched. Germline CDR1 SGHVS, CDR2 FQNEAQ. The CDR3 nucleotides read TGTGCCAGCAGCTCCCAGACCGGACAGGGATACGAGCAGTACTTC. Its protein product is CASSSQTGQGYEQYF.

This sequence joins TRBV14 and TRBJ2-3, with 11 bases that match TRBD1. The J segment lost 3 bases and the V segment lost 1 base, leaving 12 bases of the junction unmatched. CDR3 length: 19 amino acids. Germline V gene sequence: CDR1 SGHDN, CDR2 FVKESK. The CDR3 here is CASSQGYLVGQGATDTQYF. CDR3 DNA sequence: TGTGCCAGCAGCCAAGGTTACTTGGTCGGACAGGGGGCAACAGATACGCAGTATTTT.

The table lists this clonotype with many counts. V gene TRBV15 combines with J gene TRBJ2-5; weak D call: TRBD1 (5 bases). CDR1 and CDR2 (germline): LNHNV, YYDKDF (reference sequence). Trimming left V 1 base short and J 5 bases short, with 17 bases between. The CDR3 consists of 16 residues. The CDR3 loop is CATSRGIGEAGETQYF. The CDR3 bases are TGTGCCACCAGCAGAGGGATCGGAGAGGCAGGGGAGACCCAGTACTTC.

This clonotype was counted ten times or more. The genes are TRBV7-9 and TRBJ2-7; no clear D gene. V was cut by 1 base and J by 6 bases, with 7 bases left in between. The CDR3 has 12 residues. Germline V gives CDR1 SEHNR, CDR2 FQNEAQ (reference sequence). The CDR3 is CASSLVGREQYF. CDR3 in DNA: TGTGCCAGCAGCTTAGTCGGTCGCGAGCAGTACTTC.